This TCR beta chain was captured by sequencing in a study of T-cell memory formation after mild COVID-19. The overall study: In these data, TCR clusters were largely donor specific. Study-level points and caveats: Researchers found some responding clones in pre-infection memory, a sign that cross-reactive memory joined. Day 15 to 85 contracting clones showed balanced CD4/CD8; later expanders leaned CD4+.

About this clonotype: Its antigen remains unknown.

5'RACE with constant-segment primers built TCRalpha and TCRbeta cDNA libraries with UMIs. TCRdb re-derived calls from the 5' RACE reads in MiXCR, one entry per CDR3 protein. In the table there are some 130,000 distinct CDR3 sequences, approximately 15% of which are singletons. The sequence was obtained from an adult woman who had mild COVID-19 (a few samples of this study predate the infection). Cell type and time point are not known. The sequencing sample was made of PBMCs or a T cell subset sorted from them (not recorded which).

CDR3: CASSYGTGDQPQHF. DNA of the CDR3: TGTGCCAGCAGCTATGGGACAGGGGATCAGCCCCAGCATTTT. V and J are TRBV7-2 and TRBJ1-5; 10 nucleotides agree with TRBD1. CDR3 length equals 14 residues. V dropped 4 bases and J dropped 5; count of bases not matched to a gene: 2. Germline assignment: CDR1 SGHTA and CDR2 FQGNSA.